This TCR beta chain was captured by sequencing in a study of T-cell memory formation after mild COVID-19. The wider study: Among the donors, TCR clusters were largely specific to each donor.

cDNA libraries for TCR alpha and TCR beta, carrying sample barcodes and UMIs, came from 5'RACE with constant-segment primers. TCRdb used MiXCR to reprocess the 5' RACE reads, holding one entry per CDR3 protein. The sample includes roughly 250,000 distinct CDR3 sequences, over 15% of them seen just once. V was shortened by 3 bases and J by 5 bases, with 10 bases between the two germline ends. This CDR3 spans 12 amino acids. The germline CDR1 and CDR2 sequences are SQVTM and ANQGSEA. The clonotype originates from a man younger than 30 who had mild COVID-19 (a few samples of this study predate the infection). Cell type and time point are not known. The sample taken for sequencing was PBMCs or a T cell subset sorted from them (not recorded which). V gene TRBV29-1 combines with J gene TRBJ1-2; D possibly corresponds to TRBD1 (6 bases). The CDR3, as DNA: TGCAGCGTTGACCCAGGGGCATATGGCTACACCTTC. As protein: CSVDPGAYGYTF.